The 22 T cell receptor beta chains below come from one sample, sequenced in a study of monozygotic twins with inflammatory bowel disease. TCRdb re-called the 5' RACE reads and shows each CDR3 protein once, DNA omitted. The sample's table shows over 150,000 distinct CDR3 sequences. Sequencing was performed on blood. These receptors were collected from a human donor with ulcerative colitis or Crohn's disease, or a healthy co-twin of an affected twin (not recorded which).

The chain employs TRBV20-1 and TRBJ2-7; as DNA is missing, the TRBD1 call by TCRdb cannot be tested. Germline CDR1 is DFQATT and CDR2 is SNEGSKA (reference sequence). CDR3 length: 13 residues. The CDR3: CSAGGHNVYEQYF.

This chain uses TRBV5-6 with TRBJ2-1; TCRdb proposes TRBD2, but this gene call is untestable without DNA. CDR1 SGHDT and CDR2 YYEEEE come from the germline V gene. This CDR3 has 16 amino acids. CDR3 region: CASSLAWIAGGNEQFF.

The CDR3: CASSAGLLNTEAFF. V gene TRBV9 combines with J gene TRBJ1-1. CDR3 length: 14 residues. The germline gives CDR1 SGDLS, CDR2 YYNGEE.

The chain employs TRBV20-1 and TRBJ2-1; TCRdb selects TRBD2, and the lack of DNA leaves this call unchecked. The CDR3 spans 14 residues. Germline V CDR1 and CDR2: DFQATT, SNEGSKA (reference sequence). The CDR3 region is CSASEGLAANEQFF.

The chain joins TRBV11-2 to TRBJ1-3. CDR1 SGHAT and CDR2 FQNNGV come from the germline V gene. The CDR3 loop spans 15 amino acids. The CDR3 loop reads CASSSSGTQGNTIYF. The whole variable domain, remainder taken from reference TRBV11-2 and TRBJ1-3, is EAGVAQSPRYKIIEKRQSVAFWCNPISGHATLYWYQQILGQGPKLLIQFQNNGVVDDSQLPKDRFSAERLKGVDSTLKIQPAKLEDSAVYLCASSSSGTQGNTIYFGEGSWLTVV.

The rearrangement links TRBV30 to TRBJ2-1; the TCRdb D gene call, TRBD2, has no DNA to confirm it. Germline CDR1 reads GTSNPN; CDR2 reads SVGIG (reference sequence). The CDR3 contains 15 residues. The CDR3 spells CAWTAGLAGLDEQFF.

The chain joins TRBV7-8 to TRBJ2-1. Germline CDR1 reads SGHVS; CDR2 reads FQNEAQ. The CDR3 is 13 amino acids. CDR3 sequence reads: CASSRGSYNEQFF.

The chain has TRBV6-6 and TRBJ2-7. This CDR3 region has 12 residues. CDR1 is MNHNY, CDR2 SVGAGI, per germline (reference sequence). The CDR3 sequence is CASSYRTTEQYF.

The chain combines TRBV5-1 with TRBJ2-3; TCRdb reports TRBD2, a call that lacks DNA to check it against. The CDR3 loop spans 13 amino acids. Germline assignment: CDR1 SGHRS and CDR2 YFSETQ. CDR3 sequence: CASSTGPADTQYF.

This chain's CDR3 is CASNVRADTQYF. The J gene is TRBJ2-3, the V gene TRBV25-1. Germline V gene data show CDR1 as MGHDK and CDR2 as SYGVNS. CDR3 length equals 12 residues. The full variable domain, its missing parts supplied by reference TRBV25-1 and TRBJ2-3, is EADIYQTPRYLVIGTGKKITLECSQTMGHDKMYWYQQDPGMELHLIHYSYGVNSTEKGDLSSESTVSRIRTEHFPLTLESARPSHTSQYLCASNVRADTQYFGPGTRLTVL.

The rearrangement uses TRBV5-1 and TRBJ2-1; the D call from TCRdb, TRBD2, cannot be confirmed without DNA. This CDR3 is 14 amino acids long. Germline assignment: CDR1 SGHRS and CDR2 YFSETQ. CDR3 sequence: CASSRGLADNEQFF.

The genes are TRBV5-1 and TRBJ2-1. The CDR3 loop spans 15 amino acids. Germline V CDR1 and CDR2: SGHRS, YFSETQ. The CDR3 protein is CASSLEAFEYNEQFF.

This chain links TRBV27 with TRBJ2-1; without DNA, the TCRdb call of TRBD1 cannot be checked. CDR1 MNHEY and CDR2 SMNVEV come from the germline V gene (reference sequence). This CDR3 is 18 amino acids long. CDR3 amino acids: CASSLPTGGVRSYNEQFF.

The rearrangement uses TRBV3-1 and TRBJ1-4; TCRdb's D gene call, TRBD1, goes unchecked for lack of DNA. The CDR3 is made up of 14 amino acids. Germline V CDR1 and CDR2: LGHDT, YNNKEL (reference sequence). The CDR3 is CASSQAGGYEKLFF. The variable domain in full, with the rest retrieved from reference TRBV3-1 and TRBJ1-4, is DTAVSQTPKYLVTQMGNDKSIKCEQNLGHDTMYWYKQDSKKFLKIMFSYNNKELIINETVPNRFSPKSPDKAHLNLHINSLELGDSAVYFCASSQAGGYEKLFFGSGTQLSVL.

V gene TRBV11-3 combines with J gene TRBJ2-1; TCRdb's D call, TRBD2, is unchecked because there is no DNA. Germline lookup yields CDR1 SGHNT and CDR2 YENEEA. The CDR3 spans 15 residues. This CDR3 is CASSSIAGPSNEQFF.

The chain has TRBV29-1 and TRBJ1-4. This CDR3 is built from 12 residues. Germline-derived CDR1 and CDR2 are SQVTM and ANQGSEA. The CDR3 loop is CSVGRTNEKLFF. The complete variable domain, with remaining parts taken from reference TRBV29-1 and TRBJ1-4, reads SAVISQKPSRDICQRGTSLTIQCQVDSQVTMMFWYRQQPGQSLTLIATANQGSEATYESGFVIDKFPISRPNLTFSTLTVSNMSPEDSSIYLCSVGRTNEKLFFGSGTQLSVL.

The genes are TRBV24-1 and TRBJ2-1; TCRdb outputs TRBD1, but without DNA this stays unchecked. The CDR3 spans 16 residues. Germline CDR1 and CDR2: KGHDR and SFDVKD. This CDR3 is CATSDTTGTAYNEQFF.

Here the CDR3 reads CASSSPFGGSGSGELFF. The V and J genes are TRBV6-5 and TRBJ2-2; TCRdb names TRBD1, which stays unverified in the absence of DNA. The CDR3 loop spans 17 amino acids. Germline V gene sequence: CDR1 MNHEY, CDR2 SVGAGI.

The V call is TRBV12-3 or TRBV12-4, the J call TRBJ1-6. This CDR3 has 15 residues. CDR3 sequence: CASSSRGELTSPLHF.

Measured by frequency, this clonotype is medium-sized. The chain uses TRBV3-1 and TRBJ2-1; with no DNA, the TCRdb D assignment of TRBD2 cannot be verified. Germline V gene sequence: CDR1 LGHDT, CDR2 YNNKEL (reference sequence). The CDR3 covers 15 residues. CDR3 loop: CASSQLAGGPNEQFF.

The chain links TRBV4-1 to TRBJ2-3; TCRdb's assignment of TRBD2 cannot be checked, as there is no DNA. Germline CDR1 MGHRA, CDR2 YSYEKL. The CDR3 loop spans 14 amino acids. The CDR3 here is CASRPIGRADTQYF.

V gene TRBV9 combines with J gene TRBJ2-7; as DNA is missing, the TRBD1 call by TCRdb cannot be tested. CDR1 and CDR2 (germline): SGDLS, YYNGEE. The CDR3 runs to 14 residues. The CDR3 region is CASSVDSGAYEQYF.